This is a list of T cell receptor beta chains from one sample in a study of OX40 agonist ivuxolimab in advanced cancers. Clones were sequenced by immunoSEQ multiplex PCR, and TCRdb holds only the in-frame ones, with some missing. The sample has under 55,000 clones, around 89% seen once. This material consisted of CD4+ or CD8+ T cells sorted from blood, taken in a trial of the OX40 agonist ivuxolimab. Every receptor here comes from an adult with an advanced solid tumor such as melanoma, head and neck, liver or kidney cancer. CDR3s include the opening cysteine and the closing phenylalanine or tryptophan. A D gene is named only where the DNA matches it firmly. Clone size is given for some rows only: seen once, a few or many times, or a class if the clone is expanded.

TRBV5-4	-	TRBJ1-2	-	TGTGCCAGCAGCTTGTTCGGCTGGAGTGAAGAAAATTCAGCTAACTATGGCTACACCTTC	CASSLFGWSEENSANYGYTF
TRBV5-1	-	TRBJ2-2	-	TGCGCCAGCAGCCCGGAGGGGACAGGGGAGCTGTTTTTT	CASSPEGTGELFF
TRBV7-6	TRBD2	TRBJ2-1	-	TGTGCCAGCAGCTTACGTAGCGGGAGCTACAATGAGCAGTTCTTC	CASSLRSGSYNEQFF
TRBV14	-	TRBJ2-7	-	TGTGCCAGCAGCCACGGGGGAGAGGGGCAGTACTTC	CASSHGGEGQYF
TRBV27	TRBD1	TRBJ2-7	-	TGTGCCAGCAGTTTAGGCAGGGGGCTGGTCGAGCAGTACTTC	CASSLGRGLVEQYF
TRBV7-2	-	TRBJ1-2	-	TGTGCCAGCAGCTTAGGCCCCAACTATGGCTACACCTTC	CASSLGPNYGYTF
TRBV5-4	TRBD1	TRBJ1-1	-	TGTGCCAGCAGCCCCTGGACAGGGACCATGAACACTGAAGCTTTCTTT	CASSPWTGTMNTEAFF
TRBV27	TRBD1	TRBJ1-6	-	TGTGCCAGCAGTCTGGACAGGGGTACGTGGTCACCCCTCCACTTT	CASSLDRGTWSPLHF
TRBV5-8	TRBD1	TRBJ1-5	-	TGTGCCAGCCAGGGGGCTAGGGGAAATCAGCCCCAGCATTTT	CASQGARGNQPQHF
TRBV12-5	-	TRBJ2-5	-	TGTGCTAGTGGCAGCGGACAGATCCTCCAAGAGACCCAGTACTTC	CASGSGQILQETQYF
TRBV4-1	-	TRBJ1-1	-	TGCGCCAGCAGCCAAAGGGCACAGCTGAACACTGAAGCTTTCTTT	CASSQRAQLNTEAFF
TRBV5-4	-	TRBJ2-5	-	TGTGCCAGCAGCTTGGACCCTCTGGGGGCGTTACAAGAGACCCAGTACTTC	CASSLDPLGALQETQYF
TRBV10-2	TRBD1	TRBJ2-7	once	TGCGCCAGCAGGGAGACAGGGTCTTTGGTCCAAACCTACGAGCAGTACTTC	CASRETGSLVQTYEQYF
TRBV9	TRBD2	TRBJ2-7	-	TGTGCCAGCAGCCGAGGTCCCGGGACTAACTACGAGCAGTACTTC	CASSRGPGTNYEQYF
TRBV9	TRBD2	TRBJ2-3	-	TGTGCCAGCAACGAAGCGGGAATAAACACAGATACGCAGTATTTT	CASNEAGINTDTQYF
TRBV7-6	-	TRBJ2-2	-	TGTGCCAGCAGCTTATTACAGGGACTGAACACCGGGGAGCTGTTTTTT	CASSLLQGLNTGELFF
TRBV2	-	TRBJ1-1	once	TGTGCCAGCAGTAACAGGGCCACTGAAGCTTTCTTT	CASSNRATEAFF
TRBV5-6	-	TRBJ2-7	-	TGTGCCAGCAGCTTGGGGGGCGAGCAGTACTTC	CASSLGGEQYF
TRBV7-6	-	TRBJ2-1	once	TGTGCCAGCAGCCCCGAGGTCGCCAGGGCGATCAATGAGCAGTTCTTC	CASSPEVARAINEQFF
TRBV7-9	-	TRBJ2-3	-	TGTGCCAGCAGACCCCCCAGCACAGATACGCAGTATTTT	CASRPPSTDTQYF
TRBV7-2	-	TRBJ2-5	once	TGTGCCAGCAGCTCACTTGGATGGGCAGAGACCCAGTACTTC	CASSSLGWAETQYF
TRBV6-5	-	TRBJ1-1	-	TGTGCCAGCAGTTACCAGGGCTCTGAAGCTTTCTTT	CASSYQGSEAFF
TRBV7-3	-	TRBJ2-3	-	TGTGCCAGCAGCTTCTTGGGAGGCGCGGGAGATACGCAGTATTTT	CASSFLGGAGDTQYF
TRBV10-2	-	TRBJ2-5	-	TGCGCCAGCAGTGAGTCGGTGGAGGGGGAGACCCAGTACTTC	CASSESVEGETQYF
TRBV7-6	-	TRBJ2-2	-	TGTGCCAGCAGCTTAAATAGGGCGAACACCGGGGAGCTGTTTTTT	CASSLNRANTGELFF
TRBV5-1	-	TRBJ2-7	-	TGCGCCAGCAGCTTGGGCGCAGGGGGGGGCTACGAGCAGTACTTC	CASSLGAGGGYEQYF